This T cell receptor beta chain was observed in a study of T-cell memory formation after mild COVID-19. Findings and caveats of the study: A subset of responding clones appeared in pre-infection memory, suggesting cross-reactive memory joined.

This clonotype occurred many times. The antigen is undetermined. The 5'RACE method, run with constant-segment primers, produced TCR alpha and TCR beta cDNA libraries (carrying sample barcodes and UMIs). TCRdb ran MiXCR on the 5' RACE reads and lists one entry per CDR3 protein. The top ten clones hold approximately 25% of a sample with around 50,000 distinct CDR3 sequences, approximately 12% of them seen once. Germline CDR1 and CDR2: SGDLS and YYNGEE. This CDR3 spans 15 amino acids. Trimming removed 0 bases at V and 1 base at J, with 10 bases between. This TCR was sampled from a man aged 18 to 29 who had mild COVID-19 (a few samples of this study predate the infection). Cell type and time point are not known. The sample taken for sequencing was PBMCs or a T cell subset sorted from them (not recorded which). The rearrangement uses TRBV9 and TRBJ2-5; D is perhaps TRBD1 or TRBD2 (6 bases each). The CDR3 region has the DNA TGTGCCAGCAGCGTAGCCGGGGGCCTCCAAGAGACCCAGTACTTC. It encodes CASSVAGGLQETQYF.